The entry below describes one TCR beta chain. The sample contains more than one DNA sequence encoding this CDR3. This entry is derived from a study of shared clonotypes between healthy human individuals. Germline V lookup: CDR1 GTSNPN, CDR2 SVGIG (reference sequence). V was shortened by 4 bases and J by 3 bases, with 6 bases between the two germline ends. This CDR3 contains 11 residues. Repertoires were generated with immunoSEQ multiplex PCR, while TCRdb's copy carries only in-frame clones and drops some. The data show 2 million to 2.5 million clones, with 80% to 95% seen just once and approximately 0.39% held by the top ten.

The chain combines TRBV30 with TRBJ2-5; D may be TRBD1 (6 bases). The clonotype originates from a man between 18 and 35 years old in good health. Some clones in this sample may be carry-over from other donors' samples. Specimen: naive CD4+ T cells from PBMCs. Subset of the sample: CD45RA+ positively selected. Here the CDR3 reads CAWTGEETQYF. The CDR3 DNA reads TGTGCCTGGACAGGGGAAGAGACCCAGTACTTC.